The 15 T cell receptor beta chains reported below all come from one sample, sequenced in a study of CD8 T cells in Susac syndrome (dated by TCRdb to the late 2010s). The receptor library was made with the immunoSEQ multiplex PCR assay. RNA was extracted using the RNeasy kit, and about 0.45 to 1 microgram was reverse transcribed with random hexamers. TCRdb reanalyzed the raw reads on its own, using fastp at Q25 for trimming and MiXCR for clone calling, and kept in-frame beta chains. Each entry is one CDR3 protein sequence, shown with its most common DNA and genes. For this sample there are some 130,000 distinct CDR3 sequences; approximately 95% appear just once. The biggest ten clones account for under 0.2% of the sample. The sequenced material came from CD8+ T cells from PBMCs. All receptors come from a human donor with Susac syndrome.

This chain connects TRBV5-6 to TRBJ2-7; 7 nucleotides align to TRBD1. The CDR3 is 19 amino acids. V was pared by 2 bases and J by 0 bases, with 17 bases of the junction left unmatched. CDR1 is SGHDT, CDR2 YYEEEE, per germline. The CDR3 protein is CASSLGVGGGDITSYEQYF. CDR3 coding DNA: TGTGCCAGCAGCTTAGGGGTAGGGGGCGGAGACATCACCTCCTACGAGCAGTACTTC.

The J gene is TRBJ2-7, the V gene TRBV14; D gene unclear. The V end was cut by 3 bases, the J end by 3 bases, with 9 bases between. The CDR3 runs to 13 residues. Germline V gives CDR1 SGHDN, CDR2 FVKESK. For the CDR3, the DNA is TGTGCCAGCAGCCAGGCCCTTTTCTACGAGCAGTACTTC. This encodes CASSQALFYEQYF.

The chain uses TRBV12-3 or TRBV12-4 and TRBJ2-7, with D hard to call. The CDR3 is 14 residues long. The V and J ends lost 6 bases and 7 bases respectively, with 19 bases between them. The CDR3 sequence is CASSSVLDGWEQYF. CDR3 DNA sequence: TGTGCCAGCAGCTCGGTCCTGGATGGGTGGGAGCAGTACTTC.

The rearrangement joins TRBV29-1 to TRBJ2-7; TRBD1 might be the D (5 bases). In germline, CDR1 is SQVTM, CDR2 ANQGSEA. The CDR3 is 13 residues long. Trimming removed 4 bases at V and 4 bases at J, with 14 bases between. The CDR3 sequence is CSVVGHKGYEQYF. CDR3 bases: TGCAGCGTTGTTGGACATAAGGGTTACGAGCAGTACTTC.

This clonotype has only a few counts. This chain connects TRBV29-1 to TRBJ2-7; possibly TRBD1 or TRBD2 for D (5 bases each). Trimming left V 7 bases short and J 0 bases short, with 13 bases between. Germline V gives CDR1 SQVTM, CDR2 ANQGSEA. CDR3 length: 13 amino acids. The CDR3 protein is CSAKGRPSYEQYF. In DNA form, the CDR3 reads TGCAGCGCTAAGGGACGGCCCTCCTACGAGCAGTACTTC.

The chain carries TRBV5-6 and TRBJ2-1; 9 nucleotides align to TRBD2. The CDR3 has 14 residues. The germline CDR1 and CDR2 sequences are SGHDT and YYEEEE. Trimming cost V 5 bases and J 8 bases; bases outside gene matches: 8. CDR3 in amino acids: CASRWGLAGDEQFF. DNA for the CDR3: TGTGCCAGCAGGTGGGGACTAGCCGGCGATGAGCAGTTCTTC.

The chain links TRBV18 to TRBJ2-7, with TRBD2 as a possible D gene (5 bases). This CDR3 has 13 residues. Deletions cut 3 bases from V and 3 bases from J, with 9 bases between. Germline CDR1 reads KGHSH; CDR2 reads LQKENI. DNA of the CDR3: TGTGCCAGCTCACCTAGTCGGGGCTACGAGCAGTACTTC. Its protein product is CASSPSRGYEQYF.

DNA of the CDR3: TGCGCCAGCAGCTGGACAGGGGCGAACACTGAAGCTTTCTTT. As protein: CASSWTGANTEAFF. The chain links TRBV5-1 to TRBJ1-1, with 9 nucleotides matching TRBD1. V gave up 3 bases and J gave up 1 base; unmatched junction bases: 1. CDR1 is SGHRS and CDR2 is YFSETQ in the germline V gene. This CDR3 region has 14 residues.

This clonotype has a single count. The chain uses TRBV4-1 and TRBJ2-5, with 11 bases fitting TRBD2. Germline values: CDR1 MGHRA, CDR2 YSYEKL. The CDR3 spans 16 residues. V gave up 2 bases and J gave up 4 bases; unmatched junction bases: 6. The CDR3 DNA follows: TGCGCCAGCAGCCAATATAGCGGGAGGGAGGGAGAGACCCAGTACTTC. It translates to CASSQYSGREGETQYF.

The chain employs TRBV12-3 or TRBV12-4 and TRBJ1-2; tentative D call: TRBD1 (5 bases). Trimming removed 7 bases at V and 6 bases at J, with 18 bases between. The CDR3 has 14 residues. The CDR3 here is CASTLAQGDHGYTF. The CDR3 DNA is TGTGCCAGCACACTAGCCCAGGGAGATCATGGCTACACCTTC.

The gene calls are TRBV5-4 and TRBJ1-2; D unresolved. Germline V CDR1 and CDR2: SGHNT, YYREEE (reference sequence). This CDR3 is built from 12 residues. Trimming pared 4 bases from V and 8 bases from J, leaving 12 bases between. This CDR3 is CASSPEGRGYTF. Here the CDR3 DNA reads TGTGCCAGCAGCCCAGAGGGAAGAGGCTACACCTTC.

This chain joins TRBV5-1 and TRBJ2-7, with 10 bases matching TRBD2. V was pared by 8 bases and J by 3 bases, with 5 bases of the junction left unmatched. The CDR3 is 13 residues long. From germline, CDR1 is SGHRS and CDR2 YFSETQ. DNA of the CDR3: TGCGCCAGTACCACTAGCGGGGACTACGAGCAGTACTTC. Translating gives CASTTSGDYEQYF.

The rearrangement joins TRBV29-1 to TRBJ2-2; 9 nucleotides line up with TRBD1. The CDR3 length is 15 residues. The V and J ends lost 7 bases and 7 bases, in that order; junction bases with no gene match: 13. Germline CDR1 SQVTM, CDR2 ANQGSEA. Written as DNA, the CDR3 is TGCAGCGCCCAGAGTGGGACAGGGTGGAACGGGGAGCTGTTTTTT. Protein sequence: CSAQSGTGWNGELFF.

The J gene is TRBJ2-1, the V gene TRBV4-1, with a tentative D call TRBD2 (5 bases). CDR3 length: 13 amino acids. Trimming took 1 base from V and 9 from J, leaving 10 bases between them. The germline CDR1 and CDR2 sequences are MGHRA and YSYEKL. The CDR3 region is CASSQAGVGEQFF. The CDR3 DNA sequence: TGCGCCAGCAGCCAAGCCGGGGTTGGTGAGCAGTTCTTC.

This chain links TRBV14 with TRBJ2-3; 9 nucleotides match TRBD2. V was pared by 1 base and J by 2 bases, with 4 bases of the junction left unmatched. Germline V CDR1 and CDR2: SGHDN, FVKESK. The CDR3 totals 16 residues. The CDR3 sequence is CASSQVKREDTDTQYF. CDR3 DNA: TGTGCCAGCAGCCAAGTTAAGCGGGAGGACACAGATACGCAGTATTTT.